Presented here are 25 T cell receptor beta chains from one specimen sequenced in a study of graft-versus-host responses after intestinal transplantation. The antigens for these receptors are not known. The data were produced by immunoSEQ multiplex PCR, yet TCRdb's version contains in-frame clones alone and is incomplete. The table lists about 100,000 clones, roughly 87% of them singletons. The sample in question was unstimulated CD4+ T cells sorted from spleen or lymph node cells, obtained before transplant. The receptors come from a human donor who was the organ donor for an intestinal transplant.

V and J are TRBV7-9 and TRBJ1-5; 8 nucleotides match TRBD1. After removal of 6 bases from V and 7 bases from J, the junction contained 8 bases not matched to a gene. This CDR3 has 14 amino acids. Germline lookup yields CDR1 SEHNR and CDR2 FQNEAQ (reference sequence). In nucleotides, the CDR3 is TGTGCCAGCAGTGGACAGGGTGTCAACCAGCCCCAGCATTTT. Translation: CASSGQGVNQPQHF.

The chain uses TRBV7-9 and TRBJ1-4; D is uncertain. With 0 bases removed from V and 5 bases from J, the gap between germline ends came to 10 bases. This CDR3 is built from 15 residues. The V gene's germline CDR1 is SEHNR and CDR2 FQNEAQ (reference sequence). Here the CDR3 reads CASSLAGGLNEKLFF. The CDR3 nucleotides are TGTGCCAGCAGCTTAGCAGGAGGGCTCAATGAAAAACTGTTTTTT.

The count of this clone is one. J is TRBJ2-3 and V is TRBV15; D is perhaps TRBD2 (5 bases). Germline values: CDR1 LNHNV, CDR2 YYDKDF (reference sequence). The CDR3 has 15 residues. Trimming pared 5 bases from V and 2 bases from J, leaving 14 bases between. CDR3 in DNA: TGTGCCACCAGCTCCCGGACTGCCGACACAGATACGCAGTATTTT. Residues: CATSSRTADTDTQYF.

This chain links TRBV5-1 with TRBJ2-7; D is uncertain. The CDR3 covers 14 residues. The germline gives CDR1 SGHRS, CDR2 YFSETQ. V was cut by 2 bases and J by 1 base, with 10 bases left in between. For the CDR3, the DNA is TGCGCCAGCAGCTTACTCCGCGATTCCTACGAGCAGTACTTC. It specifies CASSLLRDSYEQYF.

The CDR3 loop is CASNGQGRENEKLFF. Written as DNA, the CDR3 is TGTGCCAGCAATGGACAGGGGAGGGAGAATGAAAAACTGTTTTTT. The V and J genes are TRBV2 and TRBJ1-4; 9 bases fit TRBD1. Germline V gene data show CDR1 as SNHLY and CDR2 as FYNNEI. V was clipped by 7 bases and J by 5 bases; unmatched bases: 8. The CDR3 covers 15 residues.

The CDR3 sequence: CASSSHPQGASQPQHF. In DNA, the CDR3 is TGTGCCAGCAGTTCCCATCCCCAGGGGGCGAGTCAGCCCCAGCATTTT. V is TRBV28 and J is TRBJ1-5; 8 nucleotides agree with TRBD1. Germline trimming cut 4 bases from V and 6 bases from J; bases unmatched to any gene: 11. This CDR3 contains 16 residues. Germline V gene lookup returns CDR1 MDHEN and CDR2 SYDVKM.

The CDR3 region has the DNA TGCGCCAGCAGCTATCCAAGAGAAACCCAGTACTTC. Amino acids: CASSYPRETQYF. The chain is built from TRBV5-1 and TRBJ2-5; the D is unclear. This CDR3 region has 12 residues. V dropped 3 bases and J dropped 8 bases, with 11 bases sitting between them. Germline CDR1 reads SGHRS; CDR2 reads YFSETQ.

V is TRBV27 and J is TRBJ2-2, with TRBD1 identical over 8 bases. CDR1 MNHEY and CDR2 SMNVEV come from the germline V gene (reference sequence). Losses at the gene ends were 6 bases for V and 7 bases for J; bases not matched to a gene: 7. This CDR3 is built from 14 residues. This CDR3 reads CASRGQGAGGELFF. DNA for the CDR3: TGTGCCAGCAGGGGCCAGGGGGCCGGCGGGGAGCTGTTTTTT.

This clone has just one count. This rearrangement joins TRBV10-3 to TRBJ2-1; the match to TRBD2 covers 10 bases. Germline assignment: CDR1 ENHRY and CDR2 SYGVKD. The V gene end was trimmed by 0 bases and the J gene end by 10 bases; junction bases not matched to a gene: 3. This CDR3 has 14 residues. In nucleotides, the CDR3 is TGTGCCATCAGTGAGTCGGGAGCGGGGGGGGAGCAGTTCTTC. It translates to CAISESGAGGEQFF.

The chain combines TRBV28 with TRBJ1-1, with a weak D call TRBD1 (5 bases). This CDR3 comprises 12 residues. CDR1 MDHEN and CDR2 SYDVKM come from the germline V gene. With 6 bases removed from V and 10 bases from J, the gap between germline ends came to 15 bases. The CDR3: CASSTGGSLAFF. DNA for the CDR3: TGTGCCAGCAGCACGGGGGGTAGTTTAGCTTTCTTT.

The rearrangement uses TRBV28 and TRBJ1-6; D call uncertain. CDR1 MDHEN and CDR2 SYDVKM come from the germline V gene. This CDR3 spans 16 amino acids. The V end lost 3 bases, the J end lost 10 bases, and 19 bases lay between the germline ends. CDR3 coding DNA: TGTGCCAGCAGTTTGGCGGGGATGGTGATTTGGTCACCCCTCCACTTT. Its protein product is CASSLAGMVIWSPLHF.

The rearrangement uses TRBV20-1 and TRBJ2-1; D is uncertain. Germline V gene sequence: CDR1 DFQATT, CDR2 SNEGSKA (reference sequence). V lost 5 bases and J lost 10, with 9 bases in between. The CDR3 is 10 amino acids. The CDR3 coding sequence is TGCAGTGCTTCAGCAGCGGAGCAGTTCTTC. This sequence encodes CSASAAEQFF.

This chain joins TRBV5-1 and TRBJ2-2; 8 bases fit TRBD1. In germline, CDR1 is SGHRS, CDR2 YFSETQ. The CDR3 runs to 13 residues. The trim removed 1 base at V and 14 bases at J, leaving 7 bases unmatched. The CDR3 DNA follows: TGCGCCAGCAGCTTGTCTGGACAGGGTAGACTGTTTTTT. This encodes CASSLSGQGRLFF.

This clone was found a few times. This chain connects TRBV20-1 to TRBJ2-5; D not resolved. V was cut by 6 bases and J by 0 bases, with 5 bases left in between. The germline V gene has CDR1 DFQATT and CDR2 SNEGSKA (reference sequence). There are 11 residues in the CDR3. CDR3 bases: TGCAGTGCCCAGAACCAAGAGACCCAGTACTTC. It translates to CSAQNQETQYF.

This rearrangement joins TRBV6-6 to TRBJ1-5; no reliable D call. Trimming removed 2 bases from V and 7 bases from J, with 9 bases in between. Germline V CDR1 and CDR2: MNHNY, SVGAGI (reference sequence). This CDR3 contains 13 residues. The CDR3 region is CASSYVRGQPQHF. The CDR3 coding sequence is TGTGCCAGCAGTTACGTGAGAGGACAGCCCCAGCATTTT.

CDR3 DNA: TGTGCCAGCAGTTACCGGGGGACTAACACTGAAGCTTTCTTT. This translates into CASSYRGTNTEAFF. This sequence joins TRBV6-6 and TRBJ1-1, with D possibly matching TRBD1 (5 bases). There are 14 residues in the CDR3. V gave up 2 bases and J gave up 2 bases, with 9 bases separating them. Germline CDR1 MNHNY, CDR2 SVGAGI (reference sequence).

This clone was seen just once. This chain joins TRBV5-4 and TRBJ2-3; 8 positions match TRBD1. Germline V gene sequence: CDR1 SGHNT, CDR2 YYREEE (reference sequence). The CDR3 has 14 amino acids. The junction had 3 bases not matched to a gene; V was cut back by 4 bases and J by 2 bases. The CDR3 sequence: CASSRTGITDTQYF. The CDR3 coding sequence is TGTGCCAGCAGCCGGACAGGGATCACAGATACGCAGTATTTT.

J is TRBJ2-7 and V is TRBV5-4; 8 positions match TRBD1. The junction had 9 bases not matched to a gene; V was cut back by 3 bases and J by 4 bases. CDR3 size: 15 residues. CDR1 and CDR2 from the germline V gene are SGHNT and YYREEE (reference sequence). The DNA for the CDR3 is TGTGCCAGCAGCTCTACCCACCACAGGGGGTACGAGCAGTACTTC. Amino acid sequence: CASSSTHHRGYEQYF.

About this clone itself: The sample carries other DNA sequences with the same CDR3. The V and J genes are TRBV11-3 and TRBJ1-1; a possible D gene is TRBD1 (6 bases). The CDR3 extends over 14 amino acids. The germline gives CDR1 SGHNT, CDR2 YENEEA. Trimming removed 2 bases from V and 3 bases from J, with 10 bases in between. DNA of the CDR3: TGTGCCAGCAGCTTAAAGGGGGGGTACACTGAAGCTTTCTTT. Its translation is CASSLKGGYTEAFF.

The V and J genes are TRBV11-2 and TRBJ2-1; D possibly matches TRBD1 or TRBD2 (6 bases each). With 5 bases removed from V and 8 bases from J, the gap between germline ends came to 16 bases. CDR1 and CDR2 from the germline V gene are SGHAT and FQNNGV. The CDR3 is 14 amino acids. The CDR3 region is CASSPLLGGHEQFF. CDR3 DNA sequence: TGTGCCAGCAGCCCCTTGCTGGGGGGCCATGAGCAGTTCTTC. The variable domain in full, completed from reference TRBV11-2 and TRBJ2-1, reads EAGVAQSPRYKIIEKRQSVAFWCNPISGHATLYWYQQILGQGPKLLIQFQNNGVVDDSQLPKDRFSAERLKGVDSTLKIQPAKLEDSAVYLCASSPLLGGHEQFFGPGTRLTVL.

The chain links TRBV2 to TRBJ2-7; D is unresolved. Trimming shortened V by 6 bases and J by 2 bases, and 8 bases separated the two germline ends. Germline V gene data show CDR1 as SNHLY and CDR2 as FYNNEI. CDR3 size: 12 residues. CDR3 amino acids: CASSAEAYEQYF. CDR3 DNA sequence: TGTGCCAGCAGCGCAGAAGCCTACGAGCAGTACTTC.

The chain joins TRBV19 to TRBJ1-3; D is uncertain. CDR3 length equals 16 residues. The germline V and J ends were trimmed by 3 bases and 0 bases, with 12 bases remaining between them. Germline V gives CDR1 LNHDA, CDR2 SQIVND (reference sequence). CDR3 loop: CASSINGISSGNTIYF. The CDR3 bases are TGTGCCAGTAGTATCAACGGGATTAGCTCTGGAAACACCATATATTTT.

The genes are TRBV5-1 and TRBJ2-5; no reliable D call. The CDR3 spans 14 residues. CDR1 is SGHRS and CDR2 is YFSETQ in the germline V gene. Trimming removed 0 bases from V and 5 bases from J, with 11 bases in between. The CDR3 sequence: CASSLAGGGETQYF. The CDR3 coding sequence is TGCGCCAGCAGCTTGGCGGGCGGTGGGGAGACCCAGTACTTC.

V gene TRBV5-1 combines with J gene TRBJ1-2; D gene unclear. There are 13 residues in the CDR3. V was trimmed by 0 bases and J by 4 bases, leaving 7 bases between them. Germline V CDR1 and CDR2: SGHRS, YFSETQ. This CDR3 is CASSLAGSYGYTF. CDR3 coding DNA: TGCGCCAGCAGCTTGGCGGGGTCCTATGGCTACACCTTC.

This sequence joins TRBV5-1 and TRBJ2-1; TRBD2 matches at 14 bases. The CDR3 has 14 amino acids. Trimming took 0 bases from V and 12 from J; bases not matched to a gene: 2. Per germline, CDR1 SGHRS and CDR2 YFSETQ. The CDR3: CASSLETSGGVQFF. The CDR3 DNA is TGCGCCAGCAGCTTGGAGACTAGCGGGGGGGTGCAGTTCTTC.